This T cell receptor (beta chain) was captured by sequencing in a study of Graves' ophthalmopathy and Graves' hyperthyroidism. Using RNA transcripts, the TCR beta CDR3 regions were amplified. First-round RT-PCR employed HTBI primers, with a second-round multiplex PCR after it. TCRdb reprocessed the multiplex PCR reads with MiXCR, giving one entry per CDR3 protein. The sample carries almost 750,000 distinct CDR3 sequences, around 40% recorded once. Broader study findings: A majority of expanded thyroid clonotypes exceeding 0.001 frequency were likewise present in blood. Ophthalmopathy and stable hyperthyroidism were discriminated by a 13-signature model, with roughly 88% sensitivity and under 84% specificity.

This clonotype appeared a few times. Antigen: not known. The CDR3 totals 15 residues. CDR1 and CDR2 from the germline V gene are DFQATT and SNEGSKA (reference sequence). V lost 0 bases, J lost 2 bases, and 4 bases stayed unmatched. The chain is built from TRBV20-1 and TRBJ1-2, with TRBD1 matching 9 bases. This TCR was recovered from an adult man with Graves' ophthalmopathy. The specimen sequenced was peripheral blood. The CDR3 DNA is TGCAGTGCTAGAGATCAGGGACAGGGAAACTATGGCTACACCTTC. It encodes CSARDQGQGNYGYTF.